These 18 T cell receptor beta chains originate from one sample sequenced in a study of shared clonotypes between healthy human individuals. Data came from immunoSEQ multiplex PCR; TCRdb stores just in-frame clones and leaves some out. The sample lists over a million clones; 75% to 85% were seen once. Specimen: memory CD4+ T cells from PBMCs. Sample subset: CD45RA-negative fraction. The source is a young man in good health. Some clones in this sample may be carry-over from other donors' samples.

The chain is built from TRBV9 and TRBJ2-3, with 11 positions matching TRBD2. The J segment lost 6 bases and the V segment lost 0 bases, leaving 3 bases of the junction unmatched. The CDR3 totals 15 residues. Germline V gene data show CDR1 as SGDLS and CDR2 as YYNGEE. The CDR3 region is CASSVGPSGRDTQYF. The CDR3 DNA is TGTGCCAGCAGCGTAGGACCTAGCGGGAGGGATACGCAGTATTTT.

V is TRBV7-9 and J is TRBJ1-6; D perhaps matches TRBD1 (6 bases). The CDR3 has 16 amino acids. The ends were cut back, 0 bases at V and 5 bases at J, with 11 bases in the middle. Germline V gives CDR1 SEHNR, CDR2 FQNEAQ (reference sequence). CDR3 sequence: CASSLASGQNNSPLHF. The CDR3, as DNA: TGTGCCAGCAGCTTAGCGTCGGGACAAAATAATTCACCCCTCCACTTT.

The J gene is TRBJ2-6, the V gene TRBV28; D call uncertain. CDR1 is MDHEN, CDR2 SYDVKM, per germline. Trimming shortened V by 5 bases and J by 2 bases, and 22 bases separated the two germline ends. The CDR3 is made up of 19 amino acids. CDR3 DNA sequence: TGTGCCAGCAGTCCTCTCTTCAGTTTTAGTTCTCCTGGGGCCAACGTCCTGACTTTC. Translating gives CASSPLFSFSSPGANVLTF.

This clone is a singleton in its sample. The V gene is TRBV15, the J gene TRBJ1-2; D unclear. Germline V lookup: CDR1 LNHNV, CDR2 YYDKDF (reference sequence). V lost 5 bases and J lost 0, with 13 bases in between. The CDR3 runs to 15 residues. The CDR3 sequence is CATSPRRETNYGYTF. DNA of the CDR3: TGTGCCACCAGCCCTAGGCGGGAAACTAACTATGGCTACACCTTC.

The chain joins TRBV2 to TRBJ1-5; 9 bases agree with TRBD1. The length of the CDR3 is 14 residues. CDR1 is SNHLY, CDR2 FYNNEI, per germline. With V trimmed by 10 bases and J by 3 bases, 7 bases remained unmatched. CDR3 sequence reads: CAKGGTGLNQPQHF. The CDR3 region has the DNA TGTGCCAAGGGGGGGACAGGGCTCAATCAGCCCCAGCATTTT.

The chain recombines TRBV11-2 with TRBJ2-3; either TRBD1 or TRBD2 may supply D (5 bases each). CDR3 length: 14 residues. V was clipped by 8 bases and J by 4 bases, with 16 bases between them. Germline V CDR1 and CDR2: SGHAT, FQNNGV. The CDR3 here is CASEQGVWADTQYF. The CDR3 region has the DNA TGTGCCAGCGAGCAGGGAGTATGGGCAGATACGCAGTATTTT.

This rearrangement joins TRBV7-3 to TRBJ2-7; possibly TRBD1 for D (6 bases). V was shortened by 2 bases and J by 0 bases, with 17 bases between the two germline ends. Germline CDR1 and CDR2: SGHTA and FQGTGA. The CDR3 spans 17 residues. The CDR3 region has the DNA TGTGCCAGCAGCTTAGGCCCAGTCGGACAGAGCTCCTACGAGCAGTACTTC. Translating gives CASSLGPVGQSSYEQYF.

This sequence joins TRBV2 and TRBJ1-1; D unresolved. Germline lookup yields CDR1 SNHLY and CDR2 FYNNEI. The CDR3 extends over 12 amino acids. V dropped 4 bases and J dropped 3 bases, with 6 bases sitting between them. CDR3 coding DNA: TGTGCCAGCAGTGGCCAGTACACTGAAGCTTTCTTT. Protein: CASSGQYTEAFF.

This clone occurred a few times. This sequence joins TRBV2 and TRBJ2-1; no definite D call. Trimming pared 3 bases from V and 4 bases from J, leaving 4 bases between. Per germline, CDR1 SNHLY and CDR2 FYNNEI. CDR3 length equals 12 residues. CDR3 bases: TGTGCCAGCAGTGAGATGTACAATGAGCAGTTCTTC. It translates to CASSEMYNEQFF.

The V and J genes are TRBV5-4 and TRBJ2-1; 8 bases line up with TRBD2. CDR3 size: 12 residues. Germline CDR1 is SGHNT and CDR2 is YYREEE (reference sequence). V gave up 3 bases and J gave up 7 bases; unmatched junction bases: 0. The CDR3 here is CASSSGGNEQFF. The CDR3 coding sequence is TGTGCCAGCAGCTCGGGGGGGAATGAGCAGTTCTTC.

The chain uses TRBV11-3 and TRBJ2-3, with 11 bases matching TRBD2. Trimming cost V 4 bases and J 6 bases; bases outside gene matches: 12. The CDR3 runs 17 residues. In germline, CDR1 is SGHNT, CDR2 YENEEA. The CDR3 sequence is CASSSRTSGRGEDTQYF. The CDR3 DNA reads TGTGCCAGCAGCTCCCGGACTAGCGGGCGGGGGGAGGATACGCAGTATTTT.

CDR3 sequence (DNA): TGTGCCAGTATCCACACAGCTACCACGGGCACCGGGGAGCTGTTTTTT. It is translated as CASIHTATTGTGELFF. V and J are TRBV19 and TRBJ2-2, with D unresolved. This CDR3 is 16 amino acids long. Germline V gene data show CDR1 as LNHDA and CDR2 as SQIVND (reference sequence). The V and J ends lost 7 bases and 4 bases respectively, with 19 bases between them.

This chain joins TRBV7-8 and TRBJ2-2; no definite D call. Trimming took 6 bases from V and 1 from J, leaving 12 bases between them. This CDR3 has 15 residues. Germline V lookup: CDR1 SGHVS, CDR2 FQNEAQ. CDR3: CASSSFTRNTGELFF. CDR3 coding DNA: TGTGCCAGCAGTTCATTCACCCGGAACACCGGGGAGCTGTTTTTT.

The V call is TRBV4-2, the J call TRBJ1-1; weak D call: TRBD1 (5 bases). V was shortened by 1 base and J by 5 bases, with 14 bases between the two germline ends. The germline V gene encodes CDR1 LGHNA and CDR2 YNFKEQ. The CDR3 sequence is 15 residues long. The CDR3 is CASSQGRLQATEAFF. DNA of the CDR3: TGTGCCAGCAGCCAAGGGAGATTACAGGCTACTGAAGCTTTCTTT.

This clone was seen just once. This chain uses TRBV14 with TRBJ2-3; D not certain. The CDR3 has 13 amino acids. The V gene lost 4 bases and the J gene lost 2 bases, with 7 bases spanning the gap. Germline values: CDR1 SGHDN, CDR2 FVKESK. The CDR3 is CASSPRPTDTQYF. CDR3 DNA sequence: TGTGCCAGCAGCCCCCGCCCCACAGATACGCAGTATTTT.

A remark on this clone: Other nucleotide sequences in the sample specify the same CDR3. CDR3 loop: CASRLNNEQFF. The DNA of the CDR3 is TGTGCCAGCAGGCTCAACAATGAGCAGTTCTTC. The chain uses TRBV28 and TRBJ2-1; D gene uncertain. The germline V gene encodes CDR1 MDHEN and CDR2 SYDVKM. V was trimmed by 6 bases and J by 5 bases, leaving 5 bases between them. The CDR3 covers 11 residues.

The rearrangement joins TRBV5-4 to TRBJ2-3, with 9 bases that match TRBD2. This CDR3 region has 15 residues. The V and J ends lost 4 bases and 1 base, in that order; junction bases with no gene match: 4. Germline V CDR1 and CDR2: SGHNT, YYREEE (reference sequence). The DNA for the CDR3 is TGTGCCAGCAGCCCTAGGACTAGCGGCACAGATACGCAGTATTTT. It yields the protein CASSPRTSGTDTQYF.

V is TRBV5-1 and J is TRBJ2-1; 8 bases fit TRBD1. J gave up 5 bases and V 3 bases, and 7 bases lay outside the gene matches. This CDR3 has 15 amino acids. The germline V gene has CDR1 SGHRS and CDR2 YFSETQ. The CDR3 DNA sequence: TGCGCCAGCAGCTACTATGACAGGGGAGACAATGAGCAGTTCTTC. Translation gives CASSYYDRGDNEQFF.